The entry that follows covers one T cell receptor (beta chain) sequence. As yet, its antigen is unknown. This CDR3 has 14 amino acids. Germline V gives CDR1 MNHNY, CDR2 SVGAGI (reference sequence). Between the trimmed V and J ends, which lost 2 bases and 2 bases, there was a span of 9 bases. Constant-segment primers served in 5'RACE that generated TCR alpha and TCR beta cDNA libraries bearing sample barcodes and UMIs. TCRdb used MiXCR to reprocess the 5' RACE reads, holding one entry per CDR3 protein. The top ten clones hold approximately 8.1% of a sample with 530,000 or so distinct CDR3 sequences, around a sixth of them seen once. This sample is part of a study of T-cell memory formation after mild COVID-19. Study-level background: TCR clusters were largely donor specific.

Points from the study as a whole: Mostly located in CM and EM were contracting CD4+ clones, with contracting CD8+ clones located in EMRA.

The chain has TRBV6-6 and TRBJ1-2; TRBD1 is a possible D gene (6 bases). What was sequenced was PBMCs or a T cell subset sorted from them (not recorded which). This clonotype was obtained from an adult woman who had mild COVID-19 (a few samples of this study predate the infection). Cell type and time point are not known. The CDR3: CASSYRQVNYGYTF. The CDR3 bases are TGTGCCAGCAGTTACCGACAGGTGAACTATGGCTACACCTTC.